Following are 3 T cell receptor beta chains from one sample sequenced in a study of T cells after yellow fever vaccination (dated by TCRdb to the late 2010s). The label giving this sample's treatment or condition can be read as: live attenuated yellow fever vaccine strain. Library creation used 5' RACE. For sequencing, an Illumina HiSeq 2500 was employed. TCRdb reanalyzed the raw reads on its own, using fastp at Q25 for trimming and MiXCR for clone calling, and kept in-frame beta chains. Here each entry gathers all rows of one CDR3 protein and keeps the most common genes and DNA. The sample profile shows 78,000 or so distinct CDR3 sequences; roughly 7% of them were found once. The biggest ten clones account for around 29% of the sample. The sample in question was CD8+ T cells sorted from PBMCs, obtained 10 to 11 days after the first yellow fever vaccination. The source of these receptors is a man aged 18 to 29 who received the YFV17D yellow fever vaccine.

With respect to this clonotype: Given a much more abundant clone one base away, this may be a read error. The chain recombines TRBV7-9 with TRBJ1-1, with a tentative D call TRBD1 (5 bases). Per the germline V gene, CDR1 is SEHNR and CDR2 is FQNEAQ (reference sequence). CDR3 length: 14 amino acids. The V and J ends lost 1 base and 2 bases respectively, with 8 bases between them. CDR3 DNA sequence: TGTGCCAGCAGCTTAGGGGGGAAAAACACTGAAGCTTTCTTT. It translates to CASSLGGKNTEAFF.

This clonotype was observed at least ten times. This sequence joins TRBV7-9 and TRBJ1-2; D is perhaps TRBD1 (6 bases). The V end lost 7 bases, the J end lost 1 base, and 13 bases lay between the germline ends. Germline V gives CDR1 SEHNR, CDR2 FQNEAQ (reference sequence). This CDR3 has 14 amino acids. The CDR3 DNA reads TGTGCCAGCAATGGGGCAGGGGATAACTATGGCTACACCTTC. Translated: CASNGAGDNYGYTF.

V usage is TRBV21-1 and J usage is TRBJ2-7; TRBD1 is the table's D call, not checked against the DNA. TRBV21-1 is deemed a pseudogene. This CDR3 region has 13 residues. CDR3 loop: CASRRDRGYEQYF. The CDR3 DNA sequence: TGTGCCAGCCGCCGGGACAGGGGGTACGAGCAGTACTTC.